Below, 21 T cell receptor beta chains from the same sample are listed, as sequenced in a study of cytomegalovirus exposure and HLA in healthy donors. Some clones are missing from TCRdb's copy, which holds only in-frame ones; the method was immunoSEQ multiplex PCR. The table has roughly 150,000 clones, roughly nine tenths seen once. The sequenced material came from PBMCs. The receptors derive from a man younger than 35 in good health and CMV-seronegative.

V is TRBV27 and J is TRBJ2-7; TRBD2 matches at 13 bases. The length of the CDR3 is 15 residues. Germline CDR1 reads MNHEY; CDR2 reads SMNVEV (reference sequence). Trimming at V came to 5 bases and at J to 7 bases, leaving 8 bases not matched to a gene. CDR3 DNA sequence: TGTGCCAGCAGTCATACTAGCGGGAGGGCCTGGGAGCAGTACGTC. It encodes CASSHTSGRAWEQYV.

CDR3 DNA sequence: TGTGCCAGCAGCTCCGGACTAGCGGGGGGGATCCTTGACAATGAGCAGTTCTTC. It specifies CASSSGLAGGILDNEQFF. The V gene is TRBV7-7, the J gene TRBJ2-1, with 15 bases matching TRBD2. Losses at the gene ends were 4 bases for V and 5 bases for J; bases not matched to a gene: 9. This CDR3 spans 18 amino acids. Per germline, CDR1 SSHAT and CDR2 FNYEAQ (reference sequence).

The J gene is TRBJ1-1, the V gene TRBV5-1, with 7 bases identical to TRBD1. This CDR3 region has 14 residues. CDR1 and CDR2 from the germline V gene are SGHRS and YFSETQ. J was trimmed by 6 bases and V by 0 bases; bases with no gene match: 5. The chain's CDR3 is CASSLVTGAPEAFF. CDR3 coding DNA: TGCGCCAGCAGCTTGGTCACAGGGGCGCCTGAAGCTTTCTTT.

This clone came up once. The rearrangement links TRBV7-2 to TRBJ2-1; TRBD2 aligns across 9 bases. Germline CDR1 is SGHTA and CDR2 is FQGNSA. This CDR3 is built from 15 residues. After removal of 6 bases from V and 4 bases from J, the junction contained 7 bases not matched to a gene. The CDR3 coding sequence is TGTGCCAGCAGTTCGACTAGCGGAGGATACAATGAGCAGTTCTTC. Translating gives CASSSTSGGYNEQFF.

The chain couples TRBV6-6 to TRBJ2-5; D unresolved. This CDR3 is built from 11 residues. V was clipped by 6 bases and J by 7 bases, with 9 bases between them. CDR1 and CDR2 from the germline V gene are MNHNY and SVGAGI (reference sequence). CDR3 sequence (DNA): TGTGCCAGCAGCAACCCGGTGACCCAGTACTTC. Protein product: CASSNPVTQYF.

The J gene is TRBJ1-1, the V gene TRBV5-1; D gene unclear. Germline assignment: CDR1 SGHRS and CDR2 YFSETQ. The CDR3 contains 15 residues. The germline V and J ends were trimmed by 4 bases and 1 base, with 14 bases remaining between them. CDR3 DNA sequence: TGCGCCAGCAGCACGGGAGGGTGGCCGAACACTGAAGCTTTCTTT. Protein sequence: CASSTGGWPNTEAFF.

This clone was found many times. The gene calls are TRBV7-9 and TRBJ1-4, with 8 nucleotides matching TRBD1. CDR3 size: 18 residues. Trimming removed 4 bases from V and 4 bases from J; junction bases left unmatched: 14. Germline values: CDR1 SEHNR, CDR2 FQNEAQ (reference sequence). DNA for the CDR3: TGTGCCAGCAGCTCCCGGACAGGGTTGGGGCCCAATAATGAAAAACTGTTTTTT. As protein: CASSSRTGLGPNNEKLFF. The full variable domain, with the rest looked up from reference TRBV7-9 and TRBJ1-4, is DTGVSQNPRHKITKRGQNVTFRCDPISEHNRLYWYRQTLGQGPEFLTYFQNEAQLEKSRLLSDRFSAERPKGSFSTLEIQRTEQGDSAMYLCASSSRTGLGPNNEKLFFGSGTQLSVL.

J is TRBJ2-2 and V is TRBV5-4; 10 nucleotides agree with TRBD2. Germline CDR1 reads SGHNT; CDR2 reads YYREEE (reference sequence). With 3 bases clipped from V and 6 bases from J, the junction kept 5 bases outside the gene matches. CDR3 length: 15 residues. The CDR3 protein is CASSSSGGVSGELFF. CDR3 in DNA: TGTGCCAGCAGCTCTAGCGGGGGAGTCTCCGGGGAGCTGTTTTTT.

This chain connects TRBV30 to TRBJ1-1; 8 bases agree with TRBD1. The CDR3 loop spans 13 amino acids. Germline CDR1 is GTSNPN and CDR2 is SVGIG (reference sequence). J gave up 1 base and V 5 bases, and 3 bases lay outside the gene matches. CDR3 sequence (DNA): TGTGCCTGGGCGACAGGGGCGAACACTGAAGCTTTCTTT. It specifies CAWATGANTEAFF.

The chain has TRBV5-5 and TRBJ2-5, with D uncertain. The length of the CDR3 is 15 residues. The V gene's germline CDR1 is SGHKS and CDR2 YYEKEE (reference sequence). V was pared by 2 bases and J by 1 base, with 12 bases between. CDR3 DNA sequence: TGTGCCAGCAGCTTCGGGTACCAGTTCCAAGAGACCCAGTACTTC. Its protein is CASSFGYQFQETQYF.

The rearrangement links TRBV5-4 to TRBJ1-5; 8 positions agree with TRBD1. The CDR3 totals 15 residues. The germline V gene encodes CDR1 SGHNT and CDR2 YYREEE (reference sequence). V lost 4 bases, J lost 5 bases, and 8 bases stayed unmatched. The CDR3 protein is CASSPALQGDQPQHF. CDR3 DNA: TGTGCCAGCAGCCCAGCTTTACAGGGGGATCAGCCCCAGCATTTT.

The chain joins TRBV5-1 to TRBJ2-3, with 10 bases fitting TRBD2. The CDR3 runs to 16 residues. CDR1 is SGHRS, CDR2 YFSETQ, per germline. The junction had 7 bases not matched to a gene; V was cut back by 0 bases and J by 6 bases. This CDR3 reads CASSLGLAGVLDTQYF. The DNA of the CDR3 is TGCGCCAGCAGCTTGGGTCTAGCGGGAGTGTTGGATACGCAGTATTTT.

In this sample, this clone turned up once. V is TRBV2 and J is TRBJ2-1; 9 bases are a match to TRBD2. Germline CDR1 reads SNHLY; CDR2 reads FYNNEI. The CDR3 length is 17 residues. Losses at the gene ends were 2 bases for V and 0 bases for J; bases not matched to a gene: 5. CDR3 region: CASSERLAGISYNEQFF. The CDR3 DNA reads TGTGCCAGCAGTGAACGGCTAGCGGGGATCTCCTACAATGAGCAGTTCTTC. Using reference TRBV2 and TRBJ2-1 for the parts outside the CDR3, the full variable domain is EPEVTQTPSHQVTQMGQEVILRCVPISNHLYFYWYRQILGQKVEFLVSFYNNEISEKSEIFDDQFSVERPDGSNFTLKIRSTKLEDSAMYFCASSERLAGISYNEQFFGPGTRLTVL.

The chain combines TRBV7-9 with TRBJ2-1, with TRBD1 matching over 7 bases. The V segment lost 5 bases and the J segment 3 bases; nucleotides outside the gene matches: 1. CDR1 is SEHNR, CDR2 FQNEAQ, per germline (reference sequence). This CDR3 has 13 amino acids. CDR3 nucleotide sequence: TGTGCCAGCAGCCAGGGGGTCTACAATGAGCAGTTCTTC. This translates into CASSQGVYNEQFF.

This clone came up a few times. CDR3 DNA: TGCGCCAGCAGCCAAGACGTCCAACCGGCGGGCCACTATGGCTACACCTTC. Protein sequence: CASSQDVQPAGHYGYTF. The V gene is TRBV4-3, the J gene TRBJ1-2; D is undetermined. The V and J ends lost 0 bases and 3 bases respectively, with 17 bases between them. This CDR3 region has 17 residues. CDR1 LGHNA and CDR2 YSLEER come from the germline V gene.

V usage is TRBV11-3 and J usage is TRBJ2-5; 7 nucleotides line up with TRBD2. Germline assignment: CDR1 SGHNT and CDR2 YENEEA. Trimming took 1 base from V and 2 from J; bases not matched to a gene: 4. The CDR3 spans 15 residues. CDR3: CASSLAGGPQETQYF. CDR3 nucleotides: TGTGCCAGCAGCTTAGCGGGGGGTCCTCAAGAGACCCAGTACTTC.

This chain joins TRBV11-2 and TRBJ1-2, with 7 bases lining up with TRBD1. V dropped 1 base and J dropped 5; count of bases not matched to a gene: 4. Germline V CDR1 and CDR2: SGHAT, FQNNGV. There are 14 residues in the CDR3. The CDR3 reads CASSLGPGQYGYTF. The CDR3 DNA reads TGTGCCAGCAGCTTAGGGCCGGGACAGTATGGCTACACCTTC.

This chain joins TRBV19 and TRBJ2-1; TRBD2 aligns across 11 bases. J gave up 7 bases and V 5 bases, and 10 bases lay outside the gene matches. Germline V CDR1 and CDR2: LNHDA, SQIVND (reference sequence). The CDR3 is 16 amino acids. In DNA, the CDR3 is TGTGCCAGTAGTCCAACCGTTGGGACTAGCGGTAATGAGCAGTTCTTC. This translates into CASSPTVGTSGNEQFF. The variable domain in full, completed from reference TRBV19 and TRBJ2-1, reads DGGITQSPKYLFRKEGQNVTLSCEQNLNHDAMYWYRQDPGQGLRLIYYSQIVNDFQKGDIAEGYSVSREKKESFPLTVTSAQKNPTAFYLCASSPTVGTSGNEQFFGPGTRLTVL.

The chain has TRBV5-6 and TRBJ1-1; TRBD1 aligns across 8 bases. This CDR3 has 16 residues. V dropped 4 bases and J dropped 1; count of bases not matched to a gene: 9. Germline loops: CDR1 SGHDT, CDR2 YYEEEE. The CDR3 region has the DNA TGTGCCAGCAGCCCCACGACAGGGGCGAAGAACACTGAAGCTTTCTTT. Residues: CASSPTTGAKNTEAFF.

This clone was detected only once. This rearrangement joins TRBV19 to TRBJ1-1; maybe TRBD1 (5 bases). The CDR3 is 15 amino acids. Deletions cut 2 bases from V and 5 bases from J, with 15 bases between. Looked up from germline, CDR1 is LNHDA and CDR2 is SQIVND (reference sequence). DNA of the CDR3: TGTGCCAGTAGTATAAGGGCTCCAAAGGGGACTGAAGCTTTCTTT. This gives the protein CASSIRAPKGTEAFF.

V and J are TRBV25-1 and TRBJ2-1; D is ambiguous. CDR3 length: 14 residues. CDR1 MGHDK and CDR2 SYGVNS come from the germline V gene. Trimming removed 3 bases at V and 8 bases at J, with 14 bases between. The CDR3 loop reads CASSDRGSADEQFF. The DNA of the CDR3 is TGTGCCAGCAGTGACCGCGGCTCGGCGGATGAGCAGTTCTTC.